What follows is one TCR beta chain and its context. These data belong to a study of cytomegalovirus exposure and HLA in healthy donors. Donors in the study were healthy people who gave bone marrow. PCR used 60 Vbeta primers and 13 Jbeta primers. The method was immunoSEQ multiplex PCR; TCRdb's version includes in-frame clones alone and lacks a portion of them. The sample lists some 95,000 clones, approximately 65% seen once, with around 2.3% in the top ten. Sequencing used PBMCs. This sequence originates from a young man in good health and CMV-seronegative.

This chain's CDR3 is CASRSGVQIEQYF. CDR3 DNA sequence: TGTGCCAGCAGGTCAGGGGTCCAGATCGAGCAGTACTTC. The chain is built from TRBV2 and TRBJ2-7, with a weak D call TRBD1 (6 bases). CDR3 length equals 13 residues. Per the germline V gene, CDR1 is SNHLY and CDR2 is FYNNEI. V dropped 6 bases and J dropped 6 bases, with 15 bases sitting between them.